This T cell receptor (beta chain) was profiled in a study of blood T cells in healthy people across ages. V dropped 8 bases and J dropped 2 bases, with 15 bases sitting between them. This CDR3 has 14 residues. The germline V gene encodes CDR1 LNHNV and CDR2 YYDKDF (reference sequence). This clonotype was counted only a few times. What it recognizes is unknown. Study-wide findings and caveats: Among T cells, TCR beta diversity per million cells dropped roughly linearly as age rose.

The second PCR ran about 6 to 12 cycles with a sample-barcoded 5' primer and J-beta primers. Every cDNA molecule bore a tag from a template-switch adaptor containing 12 random nucleotides. TCRdb fed the 5' RACE reads into MiXCR, producing one record per CDR3 protein. Among some 760,000 distinct CDR3 sequences listed, more than 20% were seen once. The same sample was also studied in work on T cells of mothers and their children. From that study: Detection yielded no persistent microchimeric T cell clones.

The sequencing input was blood. This sequence was found in a boy under 18 in good health. The J gene is TRBJ2-5, the V gene TRBV15, with D possibly being TRBD1 or TRBD2 (6 bases each). The chain's CDR3 is CATARGLNQETQYF. CDR3 coding DNA: TGTGCCACCGCCAGGGGACTGAATCAAGAGACCCAGTACTTC.